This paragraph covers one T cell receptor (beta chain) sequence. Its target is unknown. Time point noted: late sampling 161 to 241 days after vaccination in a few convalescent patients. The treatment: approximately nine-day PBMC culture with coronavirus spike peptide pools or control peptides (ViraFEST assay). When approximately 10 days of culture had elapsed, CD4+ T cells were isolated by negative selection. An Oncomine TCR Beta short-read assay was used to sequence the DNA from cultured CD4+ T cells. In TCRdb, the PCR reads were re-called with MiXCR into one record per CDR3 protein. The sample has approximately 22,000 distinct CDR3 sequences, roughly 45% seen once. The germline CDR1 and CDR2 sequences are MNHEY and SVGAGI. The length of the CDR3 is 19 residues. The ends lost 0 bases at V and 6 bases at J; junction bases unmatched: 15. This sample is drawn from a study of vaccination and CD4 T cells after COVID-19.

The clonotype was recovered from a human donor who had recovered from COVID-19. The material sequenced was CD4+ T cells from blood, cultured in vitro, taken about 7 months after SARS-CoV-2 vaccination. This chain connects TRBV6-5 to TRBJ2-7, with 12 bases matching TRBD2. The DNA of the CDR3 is TGTGCCAGCAGTTACTCCGTTCCCCTAGCGGGAGGGCCCGTTGGCGAGCAGTACTTC. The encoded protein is CASSYSVPLAGGPVGEQYF.